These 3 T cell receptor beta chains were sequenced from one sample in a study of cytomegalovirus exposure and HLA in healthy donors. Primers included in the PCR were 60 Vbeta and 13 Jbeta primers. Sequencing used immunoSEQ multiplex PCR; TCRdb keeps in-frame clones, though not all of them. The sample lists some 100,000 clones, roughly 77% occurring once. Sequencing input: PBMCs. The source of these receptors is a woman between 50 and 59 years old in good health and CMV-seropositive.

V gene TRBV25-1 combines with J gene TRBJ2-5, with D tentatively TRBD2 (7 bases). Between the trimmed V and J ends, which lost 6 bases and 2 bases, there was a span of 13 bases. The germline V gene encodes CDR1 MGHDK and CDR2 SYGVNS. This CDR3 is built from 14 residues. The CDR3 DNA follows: TGTGCCAGCAGCTGGGGGGGCGGGCAAGAGACCCAGTACTTC. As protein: CASSWGGGQETQYF.

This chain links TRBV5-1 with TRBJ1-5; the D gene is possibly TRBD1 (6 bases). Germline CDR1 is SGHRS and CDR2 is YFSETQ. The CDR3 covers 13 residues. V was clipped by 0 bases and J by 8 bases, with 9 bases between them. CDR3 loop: CASSLGGGEPQHF. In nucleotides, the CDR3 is TGCGCCAGCAGCTTGGGCGGGGGCGAGCCCCAGCATTTT. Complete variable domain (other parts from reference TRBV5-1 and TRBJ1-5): KAGVTQTPRYLIKTRGQQVTLSCSPISGHRSVSWYQQTPGQGLQFLFEYFSETQRNKGNFPGRFSGRQFSNSRSEMNVSTLELGDSALYLCASSLGGGEPQHFGDGTRLSIL.

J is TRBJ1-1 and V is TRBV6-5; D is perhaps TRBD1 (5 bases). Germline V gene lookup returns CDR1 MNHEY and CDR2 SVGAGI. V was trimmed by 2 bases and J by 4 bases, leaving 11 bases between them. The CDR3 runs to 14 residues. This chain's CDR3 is CASSYGGTGTEAFF. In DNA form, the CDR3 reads TGTGCCAGCAGTTACGGGGGGACTGGCACTGAAGCTTTCTTT.